This is a list of T cell receptor beta chains from one sample in a study of blood T cell repertoires in COVID-19. Clones were read by immunoSEQ multiplex PCR, and TCRdb kept only the in-frame ones, dropping some. The sample holds hundreds of thousands of clones, around 87% seen once. The source material was PBMCs or T cells enriched from blood (not recorded which). The receptors here all came from a man between 40 and 49 years old in a cohort exposed to, infected with or recovered from COVID-19 (not recorded which). CDR3s leave out the opening cysteine and the closing phenylalanine or tryptophan. Some rows mark clone size as missing; the rest say once, few, many or name a class of expanded clone.

abundance	v_gene	j_gene	CDR3aa
once	TRBV1	TRBJ2-7	TSSQSGTSGKWLIGYEQY
once	TRBV4-1	TRBJ2-3	ASSQSPGGRDTQY
-	TRBV29-1	TRBJ1-4	SVLQGYNEKLF
-	TRBV4-1	TRBJ2-7	ASSHRGGEQY
-	TRBV5-1	TRBJ2-3	ASSLYSGGVTDTQY
-	TRBV10-2	TRBJ1-5	ASSETGGSYSNQPQH
-	TRBV11-2	TRBJ2-7	ASSLGSGSEQY
-	TRBV12-5	TRBJ1-2	ASAPQGRDRDYGYT
-	TRBV5-1	TRBJ2-7	ASSFETSGRSYEQY
once	TRBV19	TRBJ1-3	ASSILQRAAGNTIY
-	TRBV27	TRBJ2-1	ASTDRLTSGRGNEQF
-	TRBV28	TRBJ1-5	ASSNRDRAGLQPQH
-	TRBV2	TRBJ2-3	ASSEFSLAVSTDTQY
-	TRBV5-4	TRBJ1-3	ASSSRRTGSGNTIY
-	TRBV30	TRBJ2-1	AWSVRPGWGNEQF
-	TRBV29-1	TRBJ2-3	SVGTSGITDTQY
-	TRBV3-1/TRBV3-2	TRBJ1-1	ASRSGQGGDENTEAF
-	TRBV25-1	TRBJ2-1	ASSGVQTSGLNEQF
-	TRBV28	TRBJ1-2	ASSSGVRYT
-	TRBV30	TRBJ1-1	AWSVMLAGSF
-	TRBV7-3	TRBJ2-2	ASSTGGVRTGELF
few	TRBV11-2	TRBJ2-1	ASSLSLDNEQF
-	TRBV9	TRBJ2-1	ASSPRTSGIGPYNEQF
-	TRBV28	TRBJ1-6	ASSPLRGTYNSPLH
-	TRBV7-2	TRBJ1-5	ASSDRVSQPQH
-	TRBV19	TRBJ1-5	ASSMRRHQPQH